Each of the 23 T cell receptor beta chains below was sequenced from the same sample in a study of shared clonotypes between healthy human individuals. The table came from immunoSEQ multiplex PCR; TCRdb's copy has only in-frame clones and leaves some out. The repertoire holds roughly 2.4 million clones, with more than 90% as singletons. The specimen sequenced was naive CD4+ T cells sorted from blood. Subset in this sample: CD45RA+ positively selected. These receptors originate from a man younger than 30 in good health.

The rearrangement links TRBV7-9 to TRBJ2-2, with a tentative D call TRBD2 (7 bases). The CDR3 totals 14 residues. CDR1 is SEHNR, CDR2 FQNEAQ, per germline (reference sequence). The V gene lost 10 bases and the J gene lost 4 bases, with 16 bases spanning the gap. CDR3 sequence reads: CATPGGGSTGELFF. The CDR3 coding sequence is TGTGCCACCCCCGGCGGGGGCAGCACCGGGGAGCTGTTTTTT. Full variable domain (missing parts from reference TRBV7-9 and TRBJ2-2): DTGVSQNPRHKITKRGQNVTFRCDPISEHNRLYWYRQTLGQGPEFLTYFQNEAQLEKSRLLSDRFSAERPKGSFSTLEIQRTEQGDSAMYLCATPGGGSTGELFFGEGSRLTVL.

The chain links TRBV4-1 to TRBJ1-6; D is ambiguous. CDR1 and CDR2 from the germline V gene are MGHRA and YSYEKL. V gave up 4 bases and J gave up 0 bases, with 19 bases separating them. CDR3 length: 19 residues. This CDR3 reads CASSLVYDTVSSYNSPLHF. The CDR3, as DNA: TGCGCCAGCAGCCTAGTATATGACACAGTAAGCTCCTATAATTCACCCCTCCACTTT.

CDR3 bases: TGTGCCATCAGTTGGGACAGCTCGGCCTCTGGAAACACCATATATTTT. Translating it yields CAISWDSSASGNTIYF. The chain employs TRBV10-3 and TRBJ1-3; 7 nucleotides align to TRBD1. With V trimmed by 5 bases and J by 0 bases, 7 bases remained unmatched. The CDR3 totals 16 residues. Germline V gene sequence: CDR1 ENHRY, CDR2 SYGVKD.

The CDR3 region has the DNA TGTGCCAGCAGCCCCCGTCTGGAGGGAGGGAGGGAAGCTTTCTTT. Translation: CASSPRLEGGREAFF. The chain links TRBV7-9 to TRBJ1-1; D gene unclear. This CDR3 region has 15 residues. Trimming shortened V by 5 bases and J by 8 bases, and 21 bases separated the two germline ends. From germline, CDR1 is SEHNR and CDR2 FQNEAQ (reference sequence).

V gene TRBV10-3 combines with J gene TRBJ2-7; TRBD1 might be the D (6 bases). Germline CDR1 is ENHRY and CDR2 is SYGVKD. V was cut by 4 bases and J by 3 bases, with 7 bases left in between. The CDR3 loop spans 12 amino acids. The DNA for the CDR3 is TGTGCCATCAGTGCGACAGGCTACGAGCAGTACTTC. It encodes CAISATGYEQYF.

The CDR3 loop reads CASRSVGSFYEQYF. The DNA of the CDR3 is TGTGCCAGCAGGTCGGTAGGTTCCTTCTACGAGCAGTACTTC. V usage is TRBV25-1 and J usage is TRBJ2-7, with D hard to call. CDR3 length equals 14 residues. The V and J ends lost 6 bases and 3 bases respectively, with 15 bases between them. The germline gives CDR1 MGHDK, CDR2 SYGVNS.

The chain carries TRBV4-1 and TRBJ2-6; possible D gene TRBD1, 6 bases. Per the germline V gene, CDR1 is MGHRA and CDR2 is YSYEKL. Deletions cut 5 bases from V and 0 bases from J, with 11 bases between. CDR3 size: 16 residues. DNA of the CDR3: TGCGCCAGCAGCACAGGGCCCCCCTCTGGGGCCAACGTCCTGACTTTC. Translation: CASSTGPPSGANVLTF.

The J gene is TRBJ2-1, the V gene TRBV12-5; D gene uncertain. This CDR3 is 12 amino acids long. The germline V gene encodes CDR1 LGHNT and CDR2 FRNRAP. Trimming stripped 5 bases from V and 7 bases from J, with 9 bases between. CDR3 loop: CASGSRRNEQFF. CDR3 coding DNA: TGTGCTAGTGGTAGCAGGCGGAATGAGCAGTTCTTC.

The rearrangement joins TRBV6-5 to TRBJ2-5; D may be TRBD2 (6 bases). The CDR3 loop spans 16 amino acids. V was shortened by 0 bases and J by 4 bases, with 15 bases between the two germline ends. Germline V gives CDR1 MNHEY, CDR2 SVGAGI. The CDR3 sequence: CASSYSMGGGGETQYF. The CDR3 coding sequence is TGTGCCAGCAGTTACTCGATGGGAGGAGGTGGAGAGACCCAGTACTTC.

This chain links TRBV9 with TRBJ2-5, with unresolved D. Germline assignment: CDR1 SGDLS and CDR2 YYNGEE. The V gene lost 6 bases and the J gene lost 4 bases, with 16 bases spanning the gap. This CDR3 is built from 14 residues. CDR3: CASINPPPGETQYF. DNA of the CDR3: TGTGCCAGCATAAACCCACCCCCGGGAGAGACCCAGTACTTC.

The V call is TRBV6-1, the J call TRBJ2-2; no reliable D call. V was trimmed by 8 bases and J by 6 bases, leaving 7 bases between them. The CDR3 is 11 residues long. Germline-derived CDR1 and CDR2 are MNHNS and SASEGT. The CDR3 here is CASGRAGELFF. In nucleotides, the CDR3 is TGTGCCAGCGGTAGAGCCGGGGAGCTGTTTTTT.

The chain joins TRBV19 to TRBJ2-3, with TRBD2 identical over 12 bases. This CDR3 spans 16 amino acids. The germline CDR1 and CDR2 sequences are LNHDA and SQIVND (reference sequence). Trimming cost V 3 bases and J 6 bases; bases outside gene matches: 7. The CDR3 nucleotides read TGTGCCAGTAGTATCCCCGGACTAGCGGGACGGGATACGCAGTATTTT. Encoded protein: CASSIPGLAGRDTQYF.

The CDR3 loop reads CASSLVQTYGYTF. The CDR3 DNA is TGCGCCAGCAGCTTGGTACAGACCTATGGCTACACCTTC. The chain recombines TRBV5-1 with TRBJ1-2, with D unresolved. Trimming took 0 bases from V and 4 from J, leaving 7 bases between them. Germline CDR1 reads SGHRS; CDR2 reads YFSETQ. The CDR3 has 13 amino acids.

V is TRBV9 and J is TRBJ2-7; 7 bases match TRBD1. Germline CDR1 is SGDLS and CDR2 is YYNGEE. V dropped 3 bases and J dropped 4; count of bases not matched to a gene: 7. The CDR3 extends over 14 amino acids. In DNA, the CDR3 is TGTGCCAGCAGCGCGCAGACAGGGCCGTACGAGCAGTACTTC. Translating it yields CASSAQTGPYEQYF.

This sequence joins TRBV5-4 and TRBJ1-1, with D unclear. Between the trimmed V and J ends, which lost 0 bases and 1 base, there was a span of 13 bases. This CDR3 is built from 16 residues. Germline lookup yields CDR1 SGHNT and CDR2 YYREEE (reference sequence). As DNA, the CDR3 is TGTGCCAGCAGCTTGGGACTAGAGATCGGGAACACTGAAGCTTTCTTT. It yields the protein CASSLGLEIGNTEAFF.

The chain combines TRBV4-1 with TRBJ1-6, with D unclear. The CDR3 is made up of 12 amino acids. Germline-derived CDR1 and CDR2 are MGHRA and YSYEKL. V lost 4 bases and J lost 9, with 7 bases in between. The DNA of the CDR3 is TGCGCCAGCAGCCTGGAGGGTTCACCCCTCCACTTT. This sequence encodes CASSLEGSPLHF.

V is TRBV5-1 and J is TRBJ1-6, with D unresolved. The CDR3 has 15 residues. V was cut by 3 bases and J by 0 bases, with 7 bases left in between. Per the germline V gene, CDR1 is SGHRS and CDR2 is YFSETQ. The chain's CDR3 is CASSSRSSYNSPLHF. The DNA of the CDR3 is TGCGCCAGCAGCTCCCGGAGCTCCTATAATTCACCCCTCCACTTT.

This clone was found once. V and J are TRBV28 and TRBJ1-1, with no clear D. The V gene's germline CDR1 is MDHEN and CDR2 SYDVKM. Trimming left V 6 bases short and J 5 bases short, with 19 bases between. CDR3 length equals 15 residues. The CDR3 nucleotides read TGTGCCAGCAGCCTGCCGGGAAGTTTCGGTACTGAAGCTTTCTTT. Translating it yields CASSLPGSFGTEAFF.

V gene TRBV6-5 combines with J gene TRBJ2-1; D not resolved. The CDR3 totals 11 residues. Trimming took off 6 bases at V and 5 bases at J, with 5 bases between the two ends. Germline CDR1 and CDR2: MNHEY and SVGAGI. The DNA for the CDR3 is TGTGCCAGCAGCCAGAACAATGAGCAGTTCTTC. Its translation is CASSQNNEQFF.

The chain has TRBV6-5 and TRBJ2-5; D is uncertain. Germline values: CDR1 MNHEY, CDR2 SVGAGI. This CDR3 comprises 16 residues. Trimming took off 0 bases at V and 7 bases at J, with 18 bases between the two ends. This chain's CDR3 is CASSYSFEGISGTQYF. In DNA, the CDR3 is TGTGCCAGCAGTTACTCGTTCGAAGGAATCAGTGGGACCCAGTACTTC.

The chain recombines TRBV7-2 with TRBJ1-6; TRBD1 matches 7 bases. The germline V gene encodes CDR1 SGHTA and CDR2 FQGNSA. V lost 8 bases, J lost 5 bases, and 6 bases stayed unmatched. This CDR3 region has 14 residues. This CDR3 is CASRKGADNSPLHF. CDR3 coding DNA: TGTGCCAGCCGTAAGGGGGCTGATAATTCACCCCTCCACTTT.

This chain connects TRBV9 to TRBJ1-2; D is unclear. Per the germline V gene, CDR1 is SGDLS and CDR2 is YYNGEE. Trimming removed 2 bases at V and 0 bases at J, with 11 bases between. The CDR3 has 15 amino acids. The CDR3 sequence: CASSVADSSNYGYTF. The CDR3 coding sequence is TGTGCCAGCAGCGTCGCGGACTCTTCTAACTATGGCTACACCTTC.

V gene TRBV5-1 combines with J gene TRBJ2-7; perhaps D is TRBD1 or TRBD2 (5 bases each). Trimming stripped 5 bases from V and 5 bases from J, with 17 bases between. Germline V gives CDR1 SGHRS, CDR2 YFSETQ. This CDR3 has 14 residues. The CDR3 DNA sequence: TGCGCCAGCAGGGGGACCGTTTTCGACGACGAGCAGTACTTC. Its translation is CASRGTVFDDEQYF.